The source of this TCR beta chain is a study of T cell responses to AZD1222 COVID-19 vaccine. V gave up 4 bases and J gave up 0 bases, with 12 bases separating them. Looked up from germline, CDR1 is SQVTM and CDR2 is ANQGSEA. The CDR3 length is 14 residues. This clone was recorded a few times. Profiled with immunoSEQ multiplex PCR; TCRdb holds only in-frame clones, not every one. This table holds about 79,000 clones, 80% to 90% found once. This chain uses TRBV29-1 with TRBJ1-1; D remains unclear. Sample: peripheral blood, taken 28 days after the second AZD1222 dose. The receptor was derived from an adult who received the AZD1222 COVID-19 vaccine. CDR3 sequence (DNA): TGCAGCGTTGTCGTAAGGGTTATGAACACTGAAGCTTTCTTT. Translation: CSVVVRVMNTEAFF.